The 21 T cell receptor beta chains presented below share a single source sample, sequenced in a study of early T cells in non-severe SARS-CoV-2 infection. One entry per CDR3 protein results from TCRdb running MiXCR on the 5' RACE reads. Of 110,000 or so distinct CDR3 sequences in the sample, about an eighth were seen once. Sample: whole blood. The receptor set was obtained from an adult who was a healthcare worker with PCR-confirmed SARS-CoV-2 infection or an uninfected control (not recorded which).

The sample holds many counts of this clonotype. The chain is built from TRBV28 and TRBJ2-3; the D is unclear. Trimming pared 2 bases from V and 1 base from J, leaving 7 bases between. The CDR3 contains 14 residues. Germline assignment: CDR1 MDHEN and CDR2 SYDVKM. The CDR3 loop is CASSLIPGTDTQYF. In DNA, the CDR3 is TGTGCCAGCAGTTTAATCCCGGGCACAGATACGCAGTATTTT.

The sample holds many counts of this clonotype. V and J are TRBV12-3 or TRBV12-4 and TRBJ1-1; the match to TRBD1 covers 8 bases. CDR3 length: 12 residues. The trim removed 5 bases at V and 11 bases at J, leaving 7 bases unmatched. The DNA of the CDR3 is TGTGCCAGCAGTCCATGGACAGGGACGGCTTTCTTT. This translates into CASSPWTGTAFF.

The rearrangement uses TRBV12-3 or TRBV12-4 and TRBJ2-2, with D perhaps matching TRBD1 (5 bases). CDR3 size: 16 residues. V gave up 7 bases and J gave up 7 bases, with 22 bases separating them. CDR3 sequence: CASTQNLGMGHGELFF. As DNA, the CDR3 is TGTGCCAGCACTCAAAACCTAGGAATGGGGCACGGGGAGCTGTTTTTT.

The sample holds many counts of this clonotype. The rearrangement links TRBV29-1 to TRBJ2-1; weak D call: TRBD2 (6 bases). The CDR3 consists of 13 residues. Trimming removed 2 bases at V and 7 bases at J, with 12 bases between. Looked up from germline, CDR1 is SQVTM and CDR2 is ANQGSEA. This CDR3 is CSVETGEENEQFF. For the CDR3, the DNA is TGCAGCGTTGAAACCGGGGAGGAAAATGAGCAGTTCTTC.

The chain joins TRBV29-1 to TRBJ2-7; the match to TRBD1 covers 10 bases. J gave up 7 bases and V 6 bases, and 15 bases lay outside the gene matches. Germline CDR1 and CDR2: SQVTM and ANQGSEA. The CDR3 has 15 residues. CDR3 bases: TGCAGCGTATCCGGGACAGGGGTTTCGAGGAAGGAGCAGTACTTC. It yields the protein CSVSGTGVSRKEQYF.

This clonotype was recorded a few times. This chain joins TRBV24-1 and TRBJ2-1, with a possible D match to TRBD1 (5 bases). CDR3 length: 17 residues. The germline CDR1 and CDR2 sequences are KGHDR and SFDVKD. V lost 7 bases and J 0 bases, leaving 18 bases between the germline ends. CDR3 bases: TGTGCCACCAGCACACAGGCCGGGCAGAGCTCCTACAATGAGCAGTTCTTC. Encoded protein: CATSTQAGQSSYNEQFF.

This clonotype was observed many times. This chain links TRBV12-3 or TRBV12-4 with TRBJ2-1; 7 bases match TRBD1. V lost 6 bases and J lost 4; bases outside the gene matches: 3. CDR3 length: 13 amino acids. The CDR3 region is CASSLGQYNEQFF. The CDR3 DNA sequence: TGTGCCAGCAGCCTGGGACAGTACAATGAGCAGTTCTTC.

This clonotype was recorded many times. As DNA, the CDR3 is TGTGCCAGCAGCTCGGAACCTGAAAGCGGCTCATCCGGGGAGCTGTTTTTT. Protein: CASSSEPESGSSGELFF. V gene TRBV7-2 combines with J gene TRBJ2-2; D may be TRBD2 (5 bases). V lost 4 bases and J lost 6, with 21 bases in between. Germline V gene data show CDR1 as SGHTA and CDR2 as FQGNSA. This CDR3 is built from 17 residues.

This clonotype was found a few times. The rearrangement uses TRBV9 and TRBJ1-1; D remains unclear. The CDR3 runs to 12 residues. Germline CDR1 and CDR2: SGDLS and YYNGEE. Trimming removed 0 bases from V and 3 bases from J, with 3 bases in between. CDR3 sequence: CASSVVDTEAFF. The CDR3 region has the DNA TGTGCCAGCAGCGTAGTGGACACTGAAGCTTTCTTT.

The chain recombines TRBV30 with TRBJ1-2; 8 bases line up with TRBD1. CDR1 is GTSNPN and CDR2 is SVGIG in the germline V gene (reference sequence). V shed 1 base and J 6 bases; nucleotides not matched to a gene: 4. The CDR3 length is 13 residues. CDR3 DNA sequence: TGTGCCTGGAGTGAGGGGGACAGGCATGGCTACACCTTC. Protein sequence: CAWSEGDRHGYTF. The entire variable domain, with the rest obtained from reference TRBV30 and TRBJ1-2, is as follows: SQTIHQWPATLVQPVGSPLSLECTVEGTSNPNLYWYRQAAGRGLQLLFYSVGIGQISSEVPQNLSASRPQDRQFILSSKKLLLSDSGFYLCAWSEGDRHGYTFGSGTRLTVV.

The chain carries TRBV4-1 and TRBJ1-4, with D hard to call. The germline gives CDR1 MGHRA, CDR2 YSYEKL. V lost 0 bases to trimming and J lost 1 base, with 6 bases between them. The CDR3 length is 15 residues. CDR3 in DNA: TGCGCCAGCAGCCAAGAAGCGTTAACTAATGAAAAACTGTTTTTT. It encodes CASSQEALTNEKLFF.

The chain carries TRBV12-3 or TRBV12-4 and TRBJ2-7, with 12 bases identical to TRBD1. V trimming: 4 bases; J trimming: 4 bases; junction bases outside the gene matches: 5. This CDR3 is 15 amino acids long. This CDR3 is CASSSPGQGAYEQYF. CDR3 DNA sequence: TGTGCCAGCAGTTCTCCGGGACAGGGGGCTTACGAGCAGTACTTC.

At least ten counts were recorded for this clonotype. CDR3 protein: CASSPPGLPTNEKLFF. The CDR3 nucleotides are TGTGCCAGCAGCCCGCCAGGTCTCCCAACTAATGAAAAACTGTTTTTT. The chain couples TRBV14 to TRBJ1-4; D unclear. Germline V CDR1 and CDR2: SGHDN, FVKESK. V dropped 4 bases and J dropped 0 bases, with 12 bases sitting between them. CDR3 length: 16 residues.

This clonotype was observed many times. The V gene is TRBV30, the J gene TRBJ1-3; unclear D gene. The V end lost 0 bases, the J end lost 0 bases, and 3 bases lay between the germline ends. This CDR3 spans 13 amino acids. Looked up from germline, CDR1 is GTSNPN and CDR2 is SVGIG (reference sequence). The CDR3 DNA reads as TGTGCCTGGAGTGTCAACTCTGGAAACACCATATATTTT. It yields the protein CAWSVNSGNTIYF.

This clonotype was detected ten times or more. This chain connects TRBV28 to TRBJ1-2, with 8 bases identical to TRBD1. The V gene's germline CDR1 is MDHEN and CDR2 SYDVKM. CDR3 length: 13 amino acids. V lost 5 bases to trimming and J lost 8 bases; unmatched junction nucleotides: 7. The CDR3: CASSAGTGQGYTF. CDR3 DNA sequence: TGTGCCAGCAGTGCCGGGACAGGCCAAGGCTACACCTTC.

This clonotype was seen a handful of times. The rearrangement joins TRBV3-1 to TRBJ2-7, with 8 bases lining up with TRBD2. V trimming: 1 base; J trimming: 6 bases; junction bases outside the gene matches: 14. From germline, CDR1 is LGHDT and CDR2 YNNKEL (reference sequence). CDR3 length equals 17 residues. For the CDR3, the DNA is TGTGCCAGCAGCCAAGGGGGGGGCCTAGCGGGTGCCTTCGAGCAGTACTTC. Its translation is CASSQGGGLAGAFEQYF.

The chain is built from TRBV7-9 and TRBJ1-5, with D uncertain. The V gene's germline CDR1 is SEHNR and CDR2 FQNEAQ (reference sequence). Trimming left V 0 bases short and J 1 base short, with 7 bases between. The CDR3 sequence is 15 residues long. The CDR3 coding sequence is TGTGCCAGCAGCTTAGCTGGACTCAGCAATCAGCCCCAGCATTTT. Translated, it gives CASSLAGLSNQPQHF.

The chain uses TRBV28 and TRBJ1-4; 7 bases agree with TRBD1. This CDR3 is 16 amino acids long. Germline V gene sequence: CDR1 MDHEN, CDR2 SYDVKM. J lost 4 bases, V lost 8 bases, and 13 bases had no gene match. The CDR3 protein is CASGIQGPRFNEKLFF. Written as DNA, the CDR3 is TGTGCCAGCGGGATACAGGGGCCCCGATTTAATGAAAAACTGTTTTTT.

A few counts support this clonotype. The rearrangement links TRBV3-1 to TRBJ1-1; no clear D gene. V lost 1 base and J lost 3, with 9 bases in between. Per germline, CDR1 LGHDT and CDR2 YNNKEL (reference sequence). The CDR3 has 14 amino acids. CDR3 in amino acids: CASSQVGSYTEAFF. CDR3 DNA sequence: TGTGCCAGCAGCCAAGTAGGCTCCTACACTGAAGCTTTCTTT.

This clonotype was seen more than once but under ten times. This chain joins TRBV7-8 and TRBJ2-1; no clear D gene. Germline V lookup: CDR1 SGHVS, CDR2 FQNEAQ. V was trimmed by 5 bases and J by 7 bases, leaving 12 bases between them. The CDR3 is 13 amino acids. CDR3 region: CASSLTPGNEQFF. CDR3 sequence (DNA): TGTGCCAGCAGCCTGACCCCTGGGAATGAGCAGTTCTTC.

The sample holds many counts of this clonotype. The rearrangement links TRBV2 to TRBJ1-5, with D uncertain. Germline V CDR1 and CDR2: SNHLY, FYNNEI. V lost 7 bases, J lost 3 bases, and 10 bases lay in between. This CDR3 has 13 amino acids. The CDR3: CASTLVPNQPQHF. CDR3 coding DNA: TGTGCCAGCACCCTCGTGCCCAATCAGCCCCAGCATTTT.